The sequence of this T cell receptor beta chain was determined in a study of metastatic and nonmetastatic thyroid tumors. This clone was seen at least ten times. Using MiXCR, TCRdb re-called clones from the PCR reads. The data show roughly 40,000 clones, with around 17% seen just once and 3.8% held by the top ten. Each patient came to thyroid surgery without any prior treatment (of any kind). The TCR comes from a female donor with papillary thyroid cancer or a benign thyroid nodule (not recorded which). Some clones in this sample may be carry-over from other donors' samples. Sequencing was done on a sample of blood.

In DNA form, the CDR3 reads TGTGCCAGCAGCTTGGGTTCAGCCCGCGACACCATATATTTT. This sequence encodes CASSLGSARDTIYF. The chain links TRBV5-5 to TRBJ1-3; D is unclear. CDR3 length equals 14 residues. Germline CDR1 reads SGHKS; CDR2 reads YYEKEE (reference sequence). V lost 0 bases and J lost 8, with 12 bases in between.